This TCR beta chain was recorded in a study of cytomegalovirus exposure and HLA in healthy donors (TCRdb year 2017). Looking at the study overall: According to a later analysis, the 120 validation repertoires were produced on the same platform as the 666 repertoires of the first cohort. A separate validation cohort of roughly 120 different subjects was used in addition to the 666-subject first cohort. To predict cytomegalovirus infection status, the study brought together high-throughput TCR immunosequencing, statistical association of individual TCRs with disease status, and machine learning. The aim of the study was to test whether cataloging public T cell receptors could identify signatures of past pathogen exposure.

Separate from the roughly 660-subject first cohort, the validation cohort of about 130 subjects was the group to which the donors belonged. V ends up 6 bases short and J 9 bases short, with an unmatched junction base count of 8. The CDR3 sequence holds 14 residues, the cysteine and phenylalanine included. Left in the record is the CDR3 DNA by itself, 42 bases read in frame from the first base. Sequences SGHTA (CDR1) and FQGNSA (CDR2) are obtained from the germline V gene. The library relied on the immunoSEQ multiplex PCR assay. The study's own analysis went as follows. To diagnose cytomegalovirus status from the catalog of TCR beta chain sequences, a statistical classification framework was built. In its TCRdb copy, this immuneACCESS table keeps in-frame sequences only and misses some clones. Where compared with another copy, unresolved V genes explain less than half of these, and the others have no known cause. V and J calls and clone size follow that table, whereas D and trimming were derived from the DNA. The sample table lists approximately 180,000 clones, about 82% of them with a count of one. In total, the top ten clones hold over 1.1% of the sample.

The full study reports these points: Three of the identified cytomegalovirus-associated TCR beta chains were confirmed in vitro to be specific for cytomegalovirus antigens. While some public TCRs were present in many individuals, most TCR sequences turned up only very rarely across donors. Subsequent analysis determined that TCRs grouped into clusters in the first cohort also showed a tendency toward co-occurrence across the roughly 120 validation repertoires, and approximately 94% of cluster scores exceeded 0. The study listed 150 to 200 TCR beta chains as associated with cytomegalovirus. All 120 or so repertoires were used to score co-occurrence in the validation cohort in a later analysis, because that analysis had no HLA typing for the cohort. Cytomegalovirus status was reported to be diagnosed by the classifier with high specificity and sensitivity in both the original and validation cohorts. The authors suggested that the approach could potentially be generalized to other disease states and immunological phenotypes.

To note about this clone: It has no known antigen specificity. The input lacks base qualities; no much larger clone sits a single base away.

Sequenced material: PBMCs. This sequence uses TRBV7-2 and TRBJ2-1; 10 of the junction bases match TRBD2. The origin of this receptor is a woman aged 18 to 35 in good health and CMV-seronegative. The base sequence is TGTGCCAGCAGTCAATCTAGCGGGAGAGCTGAGCAGTTCTTC. Its product reads: CASSQSSGRAEQFF.